This TCR beta chain appears in the sequencing data of a study of metastatic and nonmetastatic thyroid tumors. Study details: Malignant and benign thyroid patients had repertoires compared in peripheral blood and tumor or nodule tissue. Overall study results and limits: When malignant thyroid tumors were compared with benign nodules, TCR beta diversity was reportedly significantly higher in the malignant tumors. This held in both blood and tumor samples.

V lost 3 bases to trimming and J lost 7 bases; unmatched junction nucleotides: 2. Germline V gene sequence: CDR1 KGHDR, CDR2 SFDVKD. The CDR3 sequence is 15 residues long. Patients were all untreated before their thyroid surgery. Original handling: For papillary thyroid cancer, a distant-metastasis classifier was constructed from CDR3 differences observed across clinicopathological groups. TCRdb reassembled clones from the PCR reads with MiXCR. TCRdb's processing, not the authors' own work, is the source of the V and J calls. Here the sample spans tens of thousands of clones, around 17% being singletons. To note about this clone: What it binds is unknown.

The chain employs TRBV24-1 and TRBJ2-1; 13 bases are shared with TRBD2. The receptor's source is a female donor with papillary thyroid cancer or a benign thyroid nodule (not recorded which). Some clones in this sample may be carry-over from other donors' samples. The source material was blood. Here the CDR3 reads CATSDRTSGSNEQFF. The CDR3 DNA is TGTGCCACCAGTGATCGGACTAGCGGGAGTAATGAGCAGTTCTTC.